The 24 T cell receptor beta chains below come from one sample, sequenced in a study of OX40 agonist ivuxolimab in advanced cancers. Using immunoSEQ multiplex PCR, the repertoire was profiled, and TCRdb retains in-frame clones only, with some absent. The profile shows 77,000 or so clones, roughly 80% of them singletons. Material: CD4+ or CD8+ T cells sorted from blood, obtained in a trial of the OX40 agonist ivuxolimab. These receptors came from an adult with an advanced solid tumor such as melanoma, head and neck, liver or kidney cancer.

V usage is TRBV5-1 and J usage is TRBJ1-1; a weak D match, TRBD1 (5 bases). Germline V CDR1 and CDR2: SGHRS, YFSETQ. V dropped 1 base and J dropped 1 base, with 14 bases sitting between them. The CDR3 extends over 16 amino acids. As DNA, the CDR3 is TGCGCCAGCAGCTTGACTGGGGGGGTCCAGAACACTGAAGCTTTCTTT. Protein product: CASSLTGGVQNTEAFF.

The V gene is TRBV6-1, the J gene TRBJ2-1, with 14 positions matching TRBD2. V shed 5 bases and J 1 base; nucleotides not matched to a gene: 7. Germline V gives CDR1 MNHNS, CDR2 SASEGT. The CDR3 has 18 residues. Written as DNA, the CDR3 is TGTGCCAGCAGTAAAGGGACTAGCGGGAGACGTTCCTACAATGAGCAGTTCTTC. It encodes CASSKGTSGRRSYNEQFF.

The chain carries TRBV18 and TRBJ1-1, with D unresolved. Trimming left V 4 bases short and J 3 bases short, with 12 bases between. CDR3 length: 14 residues. CDR1 and CDR2 (germline): KGHSH, LQKENI. In DNA, the CDR3 is TGTGCCAGCTCACGTCAGGAGTTAGACACTGAAGCTTTCTTT. Residues: CASSRQELDTEAFF.

The chain joins TRBV7-9 to TRBJ1-1; 7 nucleotides match TRBD1. CDR3 length: 13 residues. Losses at the gene ends were 4 bases for V and 7 bases for J; bases not matched to a gene: 6. CDR1 SEHNR and CDR2 FQNEAQ come from the germline V gene (reference sequence). The CDR3, as DNA: TGTGCCAGCAGCTCCCGGGACAGAGTTGAAGCTTTCTTT. This sequence encodes CASSSRDRVEAFF.

V is TRBV7-2 and J is TRBJ1-2; 9 nucleotides align to TRBD1. J was trimmed by 6 bases and V by 5 bases; bases with no gene match: 13. The CDR3 length is 16 residues. Germline V gene sequence: CDR1 SGHTA, CDR2 FQGNSA. CDR3 sequence reads: CASSPDGTGLNNGYTF. The CDR3, as DNA: TGTGCCAGCAGCCCCGACGGGACAGGGTTGAACAATGGCTACACCTTC. The full variable domain, its missing parts supplied by reference TRBV7-2 and TRBJ1-2, is GAGVSQSPSNKVTEKGKDVELRCDPISGHTALYWYRQSLGQGLEFLIYFQGNSAPDKSGLPSDRFSAERTGGSVSTLTIQRTQQEDSAVYLCASSPDGTGLNNGYTFGSGTRLTVV.

This chain uses TRBV7-2 with TRBJ2-7, with TRBD2 identical over 7 bases. V lost 5 bases, J lost 1 base, and 5 bases stayed unmatched. The CDR3 has 14 amino acids. The germline V gene has CDR1 SGHTA and CDR2 FQGNSA. CDR3 residues: CASSRGLESYEQYF. Written as DNA, the CDR3 is TGTGCCAGCAGCAGAGGACTAGAATCCTACGAGCAGTACTTC.

The CDR3 DNA reads TGTGCCAGCAGTTACTCGGGTTGGTTCACAGATACGCAGTATTTT. It specifies CASSYSGWFTDTQYF. The chain carries TRBV6-5 and TRBJ2-3; no clear D gene. Germline assignment: CDR1 MNHEY and CDR2 SVGAGI. The germline V and J ends were trimmed by 0 bases and 2 bases, with 9 bases remaining between them. The CDR3 contains 15 residues.

The chain recombines TRBV6-6 with TRBJ2-7; TRBD2 agrees at 15 bases. CDR3 size: 14 residues. The junction had 7 bases not matched to a gene; V was cut back by 10 bases and J by 6 bases. Looked up from germline, CDR1 is MNHNY and CDR2 is SVGAGI (reference sequence). Written as DNA, the CDR3 is TGTGCCACCAACAAGGGACTAGCGGGGGGCGAGCAGTACTTC. Its translation: CATNKGLAGGEQYF.

The chain joins TRBV11-2 to TRBJ2-5, with 10 bases lining up with TRBD1. This CDR3 region has 16 residues. In germline, CDR1 is SGHAT, CDR2 FQNNGV. The V and J ends lost 3 bases and 4 bases, in that order; junction bases with no gene match: 8. The CDR3: CASSFTRDRGSETQYF. The DNA of the CDR3 is TGTGCCAGCAGCTTCACCCGGGACAGGGGTTCAGAGACCCAGTACTTC.

The chain recombines TRBV7-9 with TRBJ2-3; 7 positions agree with TRBD2. This CDR3 contains 17 residues. Germline-derived CDR1 and CDR2 are SEHNR and FQNEAQ (reference sequence). Trimming at V came to 5 bases and at J to 0 bases, leaving 11 bases not matched to a gene. The CDR3 loop reads CASSGNVGGISTDTQYF. The DNA for the CDR3 is TGTGCCAGCAGCGGGAACGTGGGAGGGATCAGCACAGATACGCAGTATTTT.

V and J are TRBV5-6 and TRBJ2-3, with D possibly being TRBD2 (7 bases). Germline V CDR1 and CDR2: SGHDT, YYEEEE. Trimming removed 3 bases from V and 0 bases from J, with 14 bases in between. The CDR3 loop spans 16 amino acids. CDR3 sequence reads: CASSYLGGASTDTQYF. CDR3 nucleotide sequence: TGTGCCAGCAGCTACCTTGGGGGGGCGAGCACAGATACGCAGTATTTT.

This clone was recorded only once. The chain uses TRBV9 and TRBJ2-5, with D tentatively TRBD1 (6 bases). Germline V gives CDR1 SGDLS, CDR2 YYNGEE. This CDR3 region has 14 residues. V shed 0 bases and J shed 3 bases, with 9 bases lying between them. DNA for the CDR3: TGTGCCAGCAGCGTAGGTGGGGACAAAGAGACCCAGTACTTC. This sequence encodes CASSVGGDKETQYF.

A few counts support this clone. The V call is TRBV5-1, the J call TRBJ2-3; TRBD1 matches 9 bases. Germline CDR1 and CDR2: SGHRS and YFSETQ. J lost 5 bases, V lost 1 base, and 5 bases had no gene match. This CDR3 is 15 amino acids long. The CDR3 here is CASSLTGGAGDTQYF. CDR3 DNA: TGCGCCAGCAGCTTGACAGGGGGCGCGGGAGATACGCAGTATTTT.

The chain uses TRBV19 and TRBJ2-2; 8 bases align to TRBD2. Germline V gene sequence: CDR1 LNHDA, CDR2 SQIVND (reference sequence). V was clipped by 4 bases and J by 0 bases; unmatched bases: 13. The CDR3 length is 19 residues. The CDR3 region is CASSTPRGGGRSNTGELFF. CDR3 DNA: TGTGCCAGTAGTACCCCCCGGGGGGGCGGGAGGTCGAACACCGGGGAGCTGTTTTTT.

This sequence joins TRBV5-1 and TRBJ1-2; TRBD1 matches 9 bases. The junction had 9 bases not matched to a gene; V was cut back by 4 bases and J by 2 bases. This CDR3 spans 16 amino acids. Germline loops: CDR1 SGHRS, CDR2 YFSETQ. In nucleotides, the CDR3 is TGCGCCAGCAGCCCCAGGACAGGGGCCATGAACTATGGCTACACCTTC. Translation gives CASSPRTGAMNYGYTF.

The CDR3 bases are TGTGCCAGCAGCTTTCAGGGATCGAACACTGAAGCTTTCTTT. Its protein is CASSFQGSNTEAFF. The chain recombines TRBV7-9 with TRBJ1-1, with D possibly matching TRBD1 (5 bases). Germline V gene data show CDR1 as SEHNR and CDR2 as FQNEAQ (reference sequence). The CDR3 contains 14 residues. Trimming took 3 bases from V and 1 from J, leaving 9 bases between them. The variable domain in full, completed from reference TRBV7-9 and TRBJ1-1, reads DTGVSQNPRHKITKRGQNVTFRCDPISEHNRLYWYRQTLGQGPEFLTYFQNEAQLEKSRLLSDRFSAERPKGSFSTLEIQRTEQGDSAMYLCASSFQGSNTEAFFGQGTRLTVV.

This clone occurred many times. The chain couples TRBV28 to TRBJ2-7; TRBD2 agrees at 10 bases. CDR3 length: 15 residues. The V gene's germline CDR1 is MDHEN and CDR2 SYDVKM. With 4 bases clipped from V and 0 bases from J, the junction kept 3 bases outside the gene matches. CDR3 DNA sequence: TGTGCCAGCAGTTGGACTAGCGGAGGCTCCTACGAGCAGTACTTC. It is translated as CASSWTSGGSYEQYF.

This chain uses TRBV6-5 with TRBJ1-3; D is unclear. With 2 bases removed from V and 8 bases from J, the gap between germline ends came to 16 bases. The CDR3 runs to 15 residues. Germline V gene data show CDR1 as MNHEY and CDR2 as SVGAGI. The CDR3, as DNA: TGTGCCAGCAGTTACGGTCTGGGGAAAGGTGACACCATATATTTT. Its translation is CASSYGLGKGDTIYF.

The chain has TRBV5-4 and TRBJ1-6; D is perhaps TRBD1 (6 bases). The CDR3 contains 17 residues. The V gene's germline CDR1 is SGHNT and CDR2 YYREEE (reference sequence). Trimming pared 4 bases from V and 4 bases from J, leaving 18 bases between. This CDR3 reads CASSDRRQAFYNSPLHF. The CDR3 nucleotides read TGTGCCAGCAGCGACCGCCGACAGGCCTTTTATAATTCACCCCTCCACTTT.

The chain has TRBV9 and TRBJ2-2; D perhaps matches TRBD2 (6 bases). V gave up 2 bases and J gave up 6 bases, with 11 bases separating them. The CDR3 has 14 amino acids. From germline, CDR1 is SGDLS and CDR2 YYNGEE. CDR3 DNA sequence: TGTGCCAGCAGCGTCGACCCGGGGGCCGGGGAGCTGTTTTTT. Translation gives CASSVDPGAGELFF. The full variable domain, completed using reference TRBV9 and TRBJ2-2, is DSGVTQTPKHLITATGQRVTLRCSPRSGDLSVYWYQQSLDQGLQFLIQYYNGEERAKGNILERFSAQQFPDLHSELNLSSLELGDSALYFCASSVDPGAGELFFGEGSRLTVL.

Of note for this clone: The identical CDR3 is also encoded by other nucleotide sequences in the sample. In nucleotides, the CDR3 is TGTGCCAGCAGCTACGCTCACCAAGAGACCCAGTACTTC. Its translation: CASSYAHQETQYF. The chain employs TRBV5-6 and TRBJ2-5; D remains unclear. Trimming cost V 3 bases and J 0 bases, with 6 bases left between them. Per germline, CDR1 SGHDT and CDR2 YYEEEE. The CDR3 runs to 13 residues.

V usage is TRBV9 and J usage is TRBJ1-2; D is ambiguous. The CDR3 consists of 16 residues. V lost 0 bases to trimming and J lost 8 bases, with 20 bases between them. Looked up from germline, CDR1 is SGDLS and CDR2 is YYNGEE. The CDR3 DNA sequence: TGTGCCAGCAGCGTAGGGCGTGTGGCCACCCTCAGAGGCTACACCTTC. Translated, it gives CASSVGRVATLRGYTF.

V usage is TRBV5-6 and J usage is TRBJ1-2, with a weak D call TRBD1 (6 bases). The CDR3 is 13 amino acids. CDR1 and CDR2 from the germline V gene are SGHDT and YYEEEE. The V end lost 4 bases, the J end lost 3 bases, and 10 bases lay between the germline ends. CDR3 loop: CASSPGHDYGYTF. The CDR3 coding sequence is TGTGCCAGCAGCCCGGGACACGACTATGGCTACACCTTC.

The V call is TRBV7-3, the J call TRBJ2-7; 7 bases map to TRBD1. The CDR3 runs 13 residues. Germline V gene lookup returns CDR1 SGHTA and CDR2 FQGTGA. Trimming removed 3 bases from V and 3 bases from J; junction bases left unmatched: 2. As DNA, the CDR3 is TGTGCCAGCAGCTTTTCAGGGGGCTACGAGCAGTACTTC. This sequence encodes CASSFSGGYEQYF.